This is a list of T cell receptor beta chains from one sample in a study of blood T cell repertoires in COVID-19. Sequenced by immunoSEQ multiplex PCR; TCRdb stores in-frame clones only, minus some. The sample gives some 200,000 clones, about 80% of which show up once; under 6.5% is in the top ten. The specimen was PBMCs or T cells enriched from blood (not recorded which). Receptors originate from a woman aged 55-69 years with acute COVID-19. The CDR3 runs from the conserved cysteine through the conserved F or W. Each record gives: V gene, D gene, clone size, J gene, CDR3 DNA, CDR3 protein. The D gene is left open where the match is weak. Some rows have no size entry. The others give once, few or many, or a class for an expanded clone.

v_call: TRBV5-1; d_call: TRBD1; clone_size: .; j_call: TRBJ1-6; cdr3_nt: TGCGCCAGCAGAGGGGTCCAACAGGGGAATTCACCCCTCCACTTT; cdr3_aa: CASRGVQQGNSPLHF
v_call: TRBV2; d_call: .; clone_size: .; j_call: TRBJ2-5; cdr3_nt: TGTGCCAGCAGTGAACCGGTATATTCGCGGGTACTCCAAGAGACCCAGTACTTC; cdr3_aa: CASSEPVYSRVLQETQYF
v_call: TRBV9; d_call: TRBD1; clone_size: .; j_call: TRBJ2-2; cdr3_nt: TGTGCCAGCAGCACCGGACAGGGAGTCACCGTCAGGGAGCTGTTTTTT; cdr3_aa: CASSTGQGVTVRELFF
v_call: TRBV11-3; d_call: TRBD2; clone_size: .; j_call: TRBJ2-1; cdr3_nt: TGTGCCAGCAGCTTATCTAGCGGGAGGTCCAATGAGCAGTTCTTC; cdr3_aa: CASSLSSGRSNEQFF
v_call: TRBV2; d_call: .; clone_size: few; j_call: TRBJ2-1; cdr3_nt: TGTGCCAGCAGTGAATCAGGGAGGAATGAGCAGTTCTTC; cdr3_aa: CASSESGRNEQFF
v_call: TRBV27; d_call: .; clone_size: .; j_call: TRBJ1-2; cdr3_nt: TGTGCCAGCAGTTCTTTAGGGGTTGGCTACACCTTC; cdr3_aa: CASSSLGVGYTF
v_call: TRBV21-1; d_call: .; clone_size: .; j_call: TRBJ2-7; cdr3_nt: TGTGCCAGCAGCAAGTTTTCGCCAGAACCCTCCGAGCAGTACTTC; cdr3_aa: CASSKFSPEPSEQYF
v_call: TRBV7-8; d_call: TRBD2; clone_size: .; j_call: TRBJ2-5; cdr3_nt: TGTGCCAGCAGCTTAACTAGCGGGAGAGGAGAGACCCAGTACTTC; cdr3_aa: CASSLTSGRGETQYF
v_call: TRBV2; d_call: TRBD1; clone_size: once; j_call: TRBJ1-5; cdr3_nt: TGTGCCAGCAGTGGCGGACAGGGGGCTCAGCCCCAGCATTTT; cdr3_aa: CASSGGQGAQPQHF
v_call: TRBV24-1; d_call: TRBD2; clone_size: .; j_call: TRBJ2-3; cdr3_nt: TGTGCCACCAGGGGAACTAGCGGGGGTAGCACAGATACGCAGTATTTT; cdr3_aa: CATRGTSGGSTDTQYF
v_call: TRBV4-3; d_call: .; clone_size: .; j_call: TRBJ2-3; cdr3_nt: TGCGCCAGCAGCCAAGGTGTAGCGGATGGAAGACTAAGCACAGATACGCAGTATTTT; cdr3_aa: CASSQGVADGRLSTDTQYF
v_call: TRBV7-2; d_call: .; clone_size: .; j_call: TRBJ1-6; cdr3_nt: TGTGCCAGCAGCTTAGTTACAGATAATTCACCCCTCCACTTT; cdr3_aa: CASSLVTDNSPLHF
v_call: TRBV10-2; d_call: TRBD1; clone_size: once; j_call: TRBJ1-1; cdr3_nt: TGCGCCAGTGCTCGGACAGGGAACACTGAAGCTTTCTTT; cdr3_aa: CASARTGNTEAFF
v_call: TRBV7-2; d_call: .; clone_size: .; j_call: TRBJ1-2; cdr3_nt: TGTGCCAGCAACCCCGGGGAGGGTTGGAGCTACACCTTC; cdr3_aa: CASNPGEGWSYTF
v_call: TRBV5-4; d_call: .; clone_size: .; j_call: TRBJ1-6; cdr3_nt: TGTGCCAGCTATCAGCGGGGGACCCTCCACTTT; cdr3_aa: CASYQRGTLHF
v_call: TRBV27; d_call: .; clone_size: once; j_call: TRBJ2-1; cdr3_nt: TGTGCCAGCAGTTCAACAAGTTACAATGAGCAGTTCTTC; cdr3_aa: CASSSTSYNEQFF
v_call: TRBV3-1/TRBV3-2; d_call: .; clone_size: .; j_call: TRBJ2-2; cdr3_nt: TGTGCCAGCAGCCTGGGCGGGGGCTCGGTCACCGGGGAGCTGTTTTTT; cdr3_aa: CASSLGGGSVTGELFF
v_call: TRBV6-2/TRBV6-3; d_call: .; clone_size: .; j_call: TRBJ2-1; cdr3_nt: TGTGCCAGCAGCCCGTTATCGAATGAGCAGTTCTTC; cdr3_aa: CASSPLSNEQFF
v_call: TRBV28; d_call: TRBD1; clone_size: .; j_call: TRBJ1-3; cdr3_nt: TGTGCCAGCAGTCCACGGACAGGGGGAGGAAACACCATATATTTT; cdr3_aa: CASSPRTGGGNTIYF
v_call: TRBV24-1; d_call: TRBD2; clone_size: .; j_call: TRBJ2-1; cdr3_nt: TGTGCCACCAGTGATCCAATAGCGGGAAGCAACTCCTACAATGAGCAGTTCTTC; cdr3_aa: CATSDPIAGSNSYNEQFF
v_call: TRBV7-6; d_call: .; clone_size: .; j_call: TRBJ1-3; cdr3_nt: TGTGCCAGCAGCCAAAACACCGCTCACTCTGGAAACACCATATATTTT; cdr3_aa: CASSQNTAHSGNTIYF
v_call: TRBV9; d_call: .; clone_size: .; j_call: TRBJ1-5; cdr3_nt: TGTGCCAGCAGCCCTTCGGGAGGGCATCAGCCCCAGCATTTT; cdr3_aa: CASSPSGGHQPQHF
v_call: TRBV5-4; d_call: .; clone_size: .; j_call: TRBJ1-1; cdr3_nt: TGTGCCAGCCGACATGACAGATCCTTTGGCGCTTTCTTT; cdr3_aa: CASRHDRSFGAFF
v_call: TRBV19; d_call: TRBD2; clone_size: .; j_call: TRBJ2-3; cdr3_nt: TGTGCCAGTAGTGCTAGCGGGGGCACAGATACGCAGTATTTT; cdr3_aa: CASSASGGTDTQYF
v_call: TRBV6-5; d_call: TRBD1; clone_size: .; j_call: TRBJ2-3; cdr3_nt: TGTGCCAGCAGTACCGGGACAGGGGAAGATACGCAGTATTTT; cdr3_aa: CASSTGTGEDTQYF
v_call: TRBV7-2; d_call: .; clone_size: .; j_call: TRBJ1-6; cdr3_nt: TGTGCCAGCAGCTTAGTGGCCAGGGTCGGCTCACCCCTCCACTTT; cdr3_aa: CASSLVARVGSPLHF
v_call: TRBV20-1; d_call: TRBD1; clone_size: .; j_call: TRBJ1-5; cdr3_nt: TGCAGTGCTATTGACAGGGCGGATCAGCCCCAGCATTTT; cdr3_aa: CSAIDRADQPQHF
v_call: TRBV27; d_call: TRBD1; clone_size: .; j_call: TRBJ1-1; cdr3_nt: TGTGCCAGCAGACGGGACAGGGAGAGTGAAGCTTTCTTT; cdr3_aa: CASRRDRESEAFF
v_call: TRBV14; d_call: .; clone_size: .; j_call: TRBJ1-4; cdr3_nt: TGTGCCAGCAGCCACCGGGGGGAAAAACTGTTTTTT; cdr3_aa: CASSHRGEKLFF
v_call: TRBV19; d_call: .; clone_size: once; j_call: TRBJ1-2; cdr3_nt: TGTGCCAGTAGTATTGCTGGGGCCGCGGGATATGGCTACACCTTC; cdr3_aa: CASSIAGAAGYGYTF
v_call: TRBV11-2; d_call: TRBD1; clone_size: .; j_call: TRBJ2-5; cdr3_nt: TGTGCCAGCAGCTTAGAGGGACAGGGATTAGGGACCCAGTACTTC; cdr3_aa: CASSLEGQGLGTQYF